This TCR beta chain originates from a study of cytomegalovirus exposure and HLA in healthy donors. Study-wide context: Among the 350 to 500 donors who were genotyped, approximately 83% fell in the genetic ancestry cluster that is associated with self-reported Caucasian donors. Study-level findings and limits: Across all donors, roughly uniform sequencing depth was an assumption of the presence/absence analyses. TCR beta V- and J-gene trimming, according to a later analysis, was linked to a missense DCLRE1C variant.

The sample holds a few counts of this clone. The antigen remains unidentified. J was trimmed by 0 bases and V by 0 bases; bases with no gene match: 7. CDR1 SGDLS and CDR2 YYNGEE come from the germline V gene. This CDR3 comprises 18 residues. The donors comprised healthy bone marrow donors. Primers for the PCR totalled 60 Vbeta and 13 Jbeta. Clones were read by immunoSEQ multiplex PCR, and TCRdb kept only the in-frame ones, dropping some. The data hold over 150,000 clones, with approximately 75% observed a single time. The J gene is TRBJ2-4, the V gene TRBV9, with 9 positions matching TRBD2. This receptor was obtained from a young man in good health and CMV-seropositive. The sample comprised PBMCs. CDR3 loop: CASSVASGVERAKNIQYF. The CDR3 nucleotides read TGTGCCAGCAGCGTAGCTAGCGGGGTAGAAAGAGCCAAAAACATTCAGTACTTC.